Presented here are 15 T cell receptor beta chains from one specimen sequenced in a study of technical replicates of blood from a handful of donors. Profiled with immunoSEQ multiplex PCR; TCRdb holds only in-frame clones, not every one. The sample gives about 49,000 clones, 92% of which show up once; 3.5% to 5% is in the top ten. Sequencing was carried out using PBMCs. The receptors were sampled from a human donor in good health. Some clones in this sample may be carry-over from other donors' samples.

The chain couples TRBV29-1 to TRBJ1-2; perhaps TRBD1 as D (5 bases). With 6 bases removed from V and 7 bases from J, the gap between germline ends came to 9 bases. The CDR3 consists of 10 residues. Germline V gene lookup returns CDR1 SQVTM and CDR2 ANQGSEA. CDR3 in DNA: TGCAGCGTCGGGGGGGGTGGCTACACCTTC. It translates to CSVGGGGYTF.

The CDR3 is CASSVTAYSNQPQHF. The DNA for the CDR3 is TGTGCCAGCAGCGTAACAGCCTATAGCAATCAGCCCCAGCATTTT. This chain connects TRBV9 to TRBJ1-5, with no clear D. V lost 1 base and J 0 bases, leaving 8 bases between the germline ends. CDR1 is SGDLS and CDR2 is YYNGEE in the germline V gene. There are 15 residues in the CDR3. Together with reference TRBV9 and TRBJ1-5, the CDR3 gives the full variable domain: DSGVTQTPKHLITATGQRVTLRCSPRSGDLSVYWYQQSLDQGLQFLIQYYNGEERAKGNILERFSAQQFPDLHSELNLSSLELGDSALYFCASSVTAYSNQPQHFGDGTRLSIL.

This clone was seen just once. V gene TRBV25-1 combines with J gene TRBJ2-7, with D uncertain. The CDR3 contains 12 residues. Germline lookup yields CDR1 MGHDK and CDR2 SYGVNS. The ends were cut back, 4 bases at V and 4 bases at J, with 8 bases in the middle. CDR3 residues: CASSAEVYEQYF. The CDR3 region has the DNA TGTGCCAGCAGTGCCGAGGTATACGAGCAGTACTTC.

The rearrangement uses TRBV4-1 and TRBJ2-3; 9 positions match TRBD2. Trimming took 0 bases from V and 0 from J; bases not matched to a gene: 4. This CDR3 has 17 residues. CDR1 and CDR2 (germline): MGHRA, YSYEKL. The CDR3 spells CASSQDMLAGSTDTQYF. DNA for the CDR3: TGCGCCAGCAGCCAAGATATGCTAGCGGGAAGCACAGATACGCAGTATTTT.

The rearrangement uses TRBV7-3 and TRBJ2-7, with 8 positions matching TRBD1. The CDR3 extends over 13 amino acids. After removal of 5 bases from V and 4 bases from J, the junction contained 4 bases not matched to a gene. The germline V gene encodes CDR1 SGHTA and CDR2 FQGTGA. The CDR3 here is CASSQDRDYEQYF. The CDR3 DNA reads TGTGCCAGCAGCCAGGACAGGGATTACGAGCAGTACTTC. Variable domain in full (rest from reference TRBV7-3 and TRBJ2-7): GAGVSQTPSNKVTEKGKYVELRCDPISGHTALYWYRQSLGQGPEFLIYFQGTGAADDSGLPNDRFFAVRPEGSVSTLKIQRTERGDSAVYLCASSQDRDYEQYFGPGTRLTVT.

CDR3 in amino acids: CASSQDPGTGGFETQYF. The CDR3 DNA reads as TGCGCCAGCAGCCAAGATCCCGGGACAGGGGGCTTTGAGACCCAGTACTTC. The chain uses TRBV4-3 and TRBJ2-5; 12 positions agree with TRBD1. This CDR3 has 17 amino acids. Looked up from germline, CDR1 is LGHNA and CDR2 is YSLEER. V was pared by 0 bases and J by 5 bases, with 7 bases of the junction left unmatched.

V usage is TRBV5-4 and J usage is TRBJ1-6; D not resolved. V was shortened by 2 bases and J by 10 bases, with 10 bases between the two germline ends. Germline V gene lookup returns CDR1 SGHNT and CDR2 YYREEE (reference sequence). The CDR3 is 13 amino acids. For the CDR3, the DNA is TGTGCCAGCAGCTTTGGTCCGGTATCACCCCTCCACTTT. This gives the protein CASSFGPVSPLHF.

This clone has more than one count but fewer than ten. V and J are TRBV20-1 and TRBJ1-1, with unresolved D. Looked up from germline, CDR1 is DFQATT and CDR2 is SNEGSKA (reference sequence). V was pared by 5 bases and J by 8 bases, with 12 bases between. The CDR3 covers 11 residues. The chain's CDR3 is CSALREVEAFF. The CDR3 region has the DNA TGCAGTGCTCTAAGGGAGGTCGAAGCTTTCTTT.

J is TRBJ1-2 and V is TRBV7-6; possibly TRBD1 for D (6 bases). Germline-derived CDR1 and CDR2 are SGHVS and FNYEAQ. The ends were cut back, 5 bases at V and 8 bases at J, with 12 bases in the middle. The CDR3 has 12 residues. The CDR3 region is CASSSYQGGYTF. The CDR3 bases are TGTGCCAGCAGCAGCTATCAGGGGGGCTACACCTTC.

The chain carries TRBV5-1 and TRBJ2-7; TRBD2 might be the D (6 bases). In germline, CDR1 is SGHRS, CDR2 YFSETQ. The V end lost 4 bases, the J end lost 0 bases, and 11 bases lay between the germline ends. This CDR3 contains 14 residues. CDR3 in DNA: TGCGCCAGCAGCAGCCGGGAGTCCTCCTACGAGCAGTACTTC. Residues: CASSSRESSYEQYF.

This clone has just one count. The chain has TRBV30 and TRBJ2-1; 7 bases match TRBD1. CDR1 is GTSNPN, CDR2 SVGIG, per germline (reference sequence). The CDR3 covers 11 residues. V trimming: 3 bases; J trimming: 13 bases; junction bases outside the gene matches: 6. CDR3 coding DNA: TGTGCCTGGAGACAGGGGCGGCTCCAGTTCTTC. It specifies CAWRQGRLQFF.

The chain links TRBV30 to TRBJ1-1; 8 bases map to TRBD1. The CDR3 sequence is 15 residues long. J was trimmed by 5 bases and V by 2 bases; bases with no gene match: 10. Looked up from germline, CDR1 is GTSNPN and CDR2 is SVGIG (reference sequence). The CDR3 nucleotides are TGTGCCTGGAGTCCAAACAGGGGGTTGGGAACTGAAGCTTTCTTT. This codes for CAWSPNRGLGTEAFF. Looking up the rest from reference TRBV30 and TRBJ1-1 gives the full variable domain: SQTIHQWPATLVQPVGSPLSLECTVEGTSNPNLYWYRQAAGRGLQLLFYSVGIGQISSEVPQNLSASRPQDRQFILSSKKLLLSDSGFYLCAWSPNRGLGTEAFFGQGTRLTVV.

CDR3 region: CAWTGGRTDTQYF. In DNA, the CDR3 is TGTGCCTGGACGGGGGGGCGCACAGATACGCAGTATTTT. The chain carries TRBV30 and TRBJ2-3; 8 bases map to TRBD2. CDR1 GTSNPN and CDR2 SVGIG come from the germline V gene (reference sequence). CDR3 size: 13 residues. J was trimmed by 1 base and V by 4 bases; bases with no gene match: 1.

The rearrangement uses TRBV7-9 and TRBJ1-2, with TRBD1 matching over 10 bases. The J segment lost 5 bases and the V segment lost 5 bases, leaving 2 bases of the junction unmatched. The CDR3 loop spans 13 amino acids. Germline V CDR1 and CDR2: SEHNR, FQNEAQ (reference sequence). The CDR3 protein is CASSPGQGYGYTF. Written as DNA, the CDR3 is TGTGCCAGCAGCCCGGGACAGGGGTATGGCTACACCTTC.

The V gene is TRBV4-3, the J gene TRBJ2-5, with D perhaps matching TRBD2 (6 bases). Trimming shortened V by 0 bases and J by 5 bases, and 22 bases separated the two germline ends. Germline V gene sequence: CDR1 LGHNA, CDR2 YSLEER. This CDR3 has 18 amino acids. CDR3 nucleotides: TGCGCCAGCAGCCAAGATTTAAGGTGGGACTGGAGGTGGGAGACCCAGTACTTC. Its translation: CASSQDLRWDWRWETQYF.